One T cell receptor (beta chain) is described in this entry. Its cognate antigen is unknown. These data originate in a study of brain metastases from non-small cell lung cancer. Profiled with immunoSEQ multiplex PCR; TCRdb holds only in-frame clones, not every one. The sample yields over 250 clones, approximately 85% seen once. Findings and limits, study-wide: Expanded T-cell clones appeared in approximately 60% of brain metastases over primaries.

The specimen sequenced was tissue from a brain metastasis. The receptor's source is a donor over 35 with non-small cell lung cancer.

CDR3 loop: CASSNKGPICKKNIQYF. The DNA of the CDR3 is TGTGCCAGCAGCAATAAGGGTCCCATTTGCAAAAAAAACATTCAGTACTTC. This rearrangement joins TRBV3-1 (or the pseudogene TRBV3-2) to TRBJ2-4; D unclear. The CDR3 extends over 17 amino acids. Germline assignment: CDR1 LGHDT and CDR2 YNNKEL (reference sequence). V dropped 5 bases and J dropped 4 bases, with 21 bases sitting between them.